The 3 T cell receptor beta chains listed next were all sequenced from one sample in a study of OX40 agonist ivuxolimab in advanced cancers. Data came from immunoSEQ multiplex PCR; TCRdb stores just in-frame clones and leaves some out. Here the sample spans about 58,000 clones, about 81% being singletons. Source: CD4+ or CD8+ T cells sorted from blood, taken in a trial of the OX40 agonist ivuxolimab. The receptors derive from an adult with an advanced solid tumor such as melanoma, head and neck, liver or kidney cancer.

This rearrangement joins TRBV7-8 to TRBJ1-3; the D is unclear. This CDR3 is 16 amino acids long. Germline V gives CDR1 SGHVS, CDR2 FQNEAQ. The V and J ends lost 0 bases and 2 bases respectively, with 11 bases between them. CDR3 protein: CASSLAVPGAGNTIYF. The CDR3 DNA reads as TGTGCCAGCAGCTTAGCGGTACCTGGCGCTGGAAACACCATATATTTT.

This chain's CDR3 is CASSKVGTGEAKNIQYF. Written as DNA, the CDR3 is TGTGCCAGCAGCAAAGTTGGTACAGGGGAGGCCAAAAACATTCAGTACTTC. J is TRBJ2-4 and V is TRBV21-1; the tabulated D call, TRBD1, remains unverified against the DNA. TRBV21-1 is classified as a pseudogene. This CDR3 has 17 residues.

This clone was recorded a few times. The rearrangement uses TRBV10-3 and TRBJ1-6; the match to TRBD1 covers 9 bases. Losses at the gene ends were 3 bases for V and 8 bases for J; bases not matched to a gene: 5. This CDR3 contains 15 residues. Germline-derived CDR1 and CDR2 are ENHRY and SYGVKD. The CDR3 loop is CAISDPDRGYSPLHF. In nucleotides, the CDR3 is TGTGCCATCAGTGACCCAGACAGGGGGTATTCACCCCTCCACTTT.